The clone carrying this T cell receptor (beta chain) was detected a few times. Its antigen is undetermined. TCRdb independently ran MiXCR on the RT-PCR reads; one entry per CDR3 protein. The data show 450,000 to 600,000 distinct CDR3 sequences, about 8% seen once. The length of the CDR3 is 16 residues. CDR1 SGHVS and CDR2 FNYEAQ come from the germline V gene. Deletions cut 5 bases from V and 0 bases from J, with 13 bases between. The data stem from a study of response to subunit inactivated influenza vaccine. The study, taken as a whole, reports: Each seasonal flu vaccination may recruit only limited new T cells, authors suggested.

This receptor was obtained from a man between 50 and 75 years old who received an inactivated influenza vaccine. The chain employs TRBV7-6 and TRBJ2-2; TRBD2 is a possible D gene (5 bases). The sequencing used PBMCs from blood, collected around 2 years after vaccination. This chain's CDR3 is CASSEVLLANTGELFF. The CDR3 DNA is TGTGCCAGCAGCGAGGTATTACTAGCGAACACCGGGGAGCTGTTTTTT.